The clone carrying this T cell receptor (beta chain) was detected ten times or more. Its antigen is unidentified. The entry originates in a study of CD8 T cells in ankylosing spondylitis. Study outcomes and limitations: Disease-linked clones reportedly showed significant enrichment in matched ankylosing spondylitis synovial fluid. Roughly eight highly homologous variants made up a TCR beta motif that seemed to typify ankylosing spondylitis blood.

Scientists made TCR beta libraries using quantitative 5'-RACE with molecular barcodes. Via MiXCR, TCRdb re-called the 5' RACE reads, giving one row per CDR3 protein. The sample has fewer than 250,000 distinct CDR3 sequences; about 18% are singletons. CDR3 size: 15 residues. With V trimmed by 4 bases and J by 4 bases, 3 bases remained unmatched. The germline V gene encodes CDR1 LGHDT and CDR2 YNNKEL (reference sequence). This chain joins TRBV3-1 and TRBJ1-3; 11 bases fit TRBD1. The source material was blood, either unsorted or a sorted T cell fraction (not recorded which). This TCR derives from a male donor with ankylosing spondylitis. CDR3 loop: CASSLGQGEGNTIYF. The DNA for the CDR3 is TGTGCCAGCAGCCTGGGACAGGGGGAAGGAAACACCATATATTTT. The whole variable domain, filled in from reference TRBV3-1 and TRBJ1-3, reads DTAVSQTPKYLVTQMGNDKSIKCEQNLGHDTMYWYKQDSKKFLKIMFSYNNKELIINETVPNRFSPKSPDKAHLNLHINSLELGDSAVYFCASSLGQGEGNTIYFGEGSWLTVV.